The T cell receptor beta chain described here comes from a study of glioma-infiltrating T cells. Whole-study findings and limits: Gliomas, especially low-grade, showed above-expected tissue-blood divergence; non-neoplastic patients showed below. CDR3 overlap between tissue and blood was very small.

This clonotype was recorded at least ten times. The target antigen is unknown. Using RNA template, CDR3s of TCR alpha and beta were amplified with iRepertoire arm-PCR. For one-step reverse transcription and amplification, about 85-400 ng of tissue mRNA or PBMC total RNA was used. TCRdb fed the multiplex PCR reads into MiXCR, producing one record per CDR3 protein. Altogether some 120,000 distinct CDR3 sequences are present, about 23% being singletons, with the ten largest covering roughly 15%. In germline, CDR1 is SEHNR, CDR2 FQNEAQ (reference sequence). The length of the CDR3 is 16 residues. V gave up 5 bases and J gave up 7 bases; unmatched junction bases: 12.

The sequencing input was glioma tissue, nonneoplastic brain tissue, or PBMCs (not recorded which). This TCR came from a human donor with low-grade glioma or glioblastoma, undergoing nonglioma brain surgery, or in good health (not recorded which). The chain carries TRBV7-9 and TRBJ2-1; 9 positions match TRBD2. The CDR3 reads CASSDVLAGPLNEQFF. Here the CDR3 DNA reads TGTGCCAGCAGCGACGTACTAGCGGGCCCGCTAAATGAGCAGTTCTTC.